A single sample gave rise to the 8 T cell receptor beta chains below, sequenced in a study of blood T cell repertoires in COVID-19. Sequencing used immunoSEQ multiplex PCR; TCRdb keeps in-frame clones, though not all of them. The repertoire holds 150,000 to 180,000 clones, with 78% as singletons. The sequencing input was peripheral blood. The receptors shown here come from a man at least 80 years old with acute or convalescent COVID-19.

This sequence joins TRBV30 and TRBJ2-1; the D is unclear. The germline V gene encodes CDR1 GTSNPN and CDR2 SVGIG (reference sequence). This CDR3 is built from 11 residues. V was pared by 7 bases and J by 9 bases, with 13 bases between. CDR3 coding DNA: TGTGCCTACCTCTTATGTAGTGAGCAGTTCTTC. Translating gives CAYLLCSEQFF.

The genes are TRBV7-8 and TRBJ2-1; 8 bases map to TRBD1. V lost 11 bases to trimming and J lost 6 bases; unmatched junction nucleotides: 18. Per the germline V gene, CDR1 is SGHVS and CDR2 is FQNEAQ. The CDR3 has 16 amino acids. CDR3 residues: CASHLLGGTGSNEQFF. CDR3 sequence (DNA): TGTGCCTCTCATTTATTAGGTGGGACAGGCTCCAATGAGCAGTTCTTC.

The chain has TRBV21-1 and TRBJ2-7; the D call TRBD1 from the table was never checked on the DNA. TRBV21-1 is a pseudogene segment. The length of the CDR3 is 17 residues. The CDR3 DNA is TGTGCCAGCAGCAAAGAGACACCTTACAGGGGGACCTACGAGCAGTACTTC. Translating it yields CASSKETPYRGTYEQYF.

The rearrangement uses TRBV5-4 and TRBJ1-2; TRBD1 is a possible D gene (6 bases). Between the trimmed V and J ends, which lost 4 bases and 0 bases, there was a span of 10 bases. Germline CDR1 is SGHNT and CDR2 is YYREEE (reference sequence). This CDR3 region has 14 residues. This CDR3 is CASSPGQPNYGYTF. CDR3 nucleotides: TGTGCCAGCAGCCCAGGACAGCCTAACTATGGCTACACCTTC.

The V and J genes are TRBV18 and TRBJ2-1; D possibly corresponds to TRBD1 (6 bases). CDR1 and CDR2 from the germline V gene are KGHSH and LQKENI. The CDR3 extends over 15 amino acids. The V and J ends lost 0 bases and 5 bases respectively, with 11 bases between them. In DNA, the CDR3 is TGTGCCAGCTCACCACCGGGGGCGATCCACAATGAGCAGTTCTTC. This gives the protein CASSPPGAIHNEQFF.

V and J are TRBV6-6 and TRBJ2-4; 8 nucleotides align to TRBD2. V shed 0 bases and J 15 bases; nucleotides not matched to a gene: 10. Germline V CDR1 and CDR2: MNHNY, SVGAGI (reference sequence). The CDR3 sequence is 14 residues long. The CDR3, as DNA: TGTGCCAGCAGTTACTCACGATCGGGCGGGAGGACGTACTTC. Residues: CASSYSRSGGRTYF.

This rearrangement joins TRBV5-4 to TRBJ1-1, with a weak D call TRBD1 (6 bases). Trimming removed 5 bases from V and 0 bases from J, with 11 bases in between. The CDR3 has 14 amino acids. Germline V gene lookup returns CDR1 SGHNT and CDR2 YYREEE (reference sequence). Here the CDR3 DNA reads TGTGCCAGCAGAACGGACAGATTGAACACTGAAGCTTTCTTT. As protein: CASRTDRLNTEAFF. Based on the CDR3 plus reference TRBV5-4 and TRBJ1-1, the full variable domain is ETGVTQSPTHLIKTRGQQVTLRCSSQSGHNTVSWYQQALGQGPQFIFQYYREEENGRGNFPPRFSGLQFPNYSSELNVNALELDDSALYLCASRTDRLNTEAFFGQGTRLTVV.

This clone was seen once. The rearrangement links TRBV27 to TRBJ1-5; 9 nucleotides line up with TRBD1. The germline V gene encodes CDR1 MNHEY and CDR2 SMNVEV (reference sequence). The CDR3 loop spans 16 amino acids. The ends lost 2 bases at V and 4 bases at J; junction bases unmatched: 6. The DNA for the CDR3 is TGTGCCAGCAGTTTAAGCCCGACAGGGGGAAATCAGCCCCAGCATTTT. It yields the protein CASSLSPTGGNQPQHF.